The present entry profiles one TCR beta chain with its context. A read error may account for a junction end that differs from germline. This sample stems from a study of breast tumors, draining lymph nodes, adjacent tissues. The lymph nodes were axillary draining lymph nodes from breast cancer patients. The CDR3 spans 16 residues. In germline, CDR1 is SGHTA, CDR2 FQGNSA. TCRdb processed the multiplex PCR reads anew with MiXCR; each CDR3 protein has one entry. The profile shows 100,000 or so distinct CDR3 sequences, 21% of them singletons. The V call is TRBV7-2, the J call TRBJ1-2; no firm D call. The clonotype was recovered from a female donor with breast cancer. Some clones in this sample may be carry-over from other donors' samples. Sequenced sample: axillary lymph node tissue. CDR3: CASSLGSQNKNYGCTF. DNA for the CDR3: TGTGCCAGCAGCTTAGGCTCACAGAATAAGAACTATGGCTGCACCTTC.